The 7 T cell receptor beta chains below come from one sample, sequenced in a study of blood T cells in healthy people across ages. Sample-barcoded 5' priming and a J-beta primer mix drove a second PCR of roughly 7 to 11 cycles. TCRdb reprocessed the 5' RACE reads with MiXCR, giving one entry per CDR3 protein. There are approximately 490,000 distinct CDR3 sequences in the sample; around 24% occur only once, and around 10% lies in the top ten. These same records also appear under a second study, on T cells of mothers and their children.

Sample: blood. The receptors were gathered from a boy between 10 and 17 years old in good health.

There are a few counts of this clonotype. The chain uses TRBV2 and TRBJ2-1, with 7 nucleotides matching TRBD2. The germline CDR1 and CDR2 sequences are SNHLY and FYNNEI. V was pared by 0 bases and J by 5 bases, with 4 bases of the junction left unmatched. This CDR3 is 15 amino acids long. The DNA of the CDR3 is TGTGCCAGCAGTGAAGCTGGCCGGGGGGACAATGAGCAGTTCTTC. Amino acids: CASSEAGRGDNEQFF. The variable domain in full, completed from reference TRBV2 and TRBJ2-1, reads EPEVTQTPSHQVTQMGQEVILRCVPISNHLYFYWYRQILGQKVEFLVSFYNNEISEKSEIFDDQFSVERPDGSNFTLKIRSTKLEDSAMYFCASSEAGRGDNEQFFGPGTRLTVL.

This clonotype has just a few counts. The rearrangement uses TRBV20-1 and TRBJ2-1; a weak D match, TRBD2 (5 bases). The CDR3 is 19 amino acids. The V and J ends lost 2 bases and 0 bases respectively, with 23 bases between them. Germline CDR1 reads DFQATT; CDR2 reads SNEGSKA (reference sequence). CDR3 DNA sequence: TGCAGTGCTAGAAGCTATCGGGCGGGCGAGTCCCACTCCTACAATGAGCAGTTCTTC. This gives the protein CSARSYRAGESHSYNEQFF.

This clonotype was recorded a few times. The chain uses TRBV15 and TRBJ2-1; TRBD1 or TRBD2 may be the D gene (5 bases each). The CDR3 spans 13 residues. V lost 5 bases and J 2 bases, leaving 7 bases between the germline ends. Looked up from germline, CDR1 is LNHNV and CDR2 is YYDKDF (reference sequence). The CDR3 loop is CATSGTTYNEQFF. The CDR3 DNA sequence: TGTGCCACCAGCGGGACGACCTACAATGAGCAGTTCTTC.

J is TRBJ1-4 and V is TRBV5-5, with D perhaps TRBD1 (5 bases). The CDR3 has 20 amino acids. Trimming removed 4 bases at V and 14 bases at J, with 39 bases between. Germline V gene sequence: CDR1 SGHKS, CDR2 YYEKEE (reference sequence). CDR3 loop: CASSPGRRYSSDHTRSVLFF. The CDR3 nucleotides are TGTGCCAGCAGCCCGGGACGAAGGTACTCGTCCGACCATACTCGTTCAGTTCTGTTTTTT.

The CDR3 region is CASTKWGLADEQFF. Here the CDR3 DNA reads TGTGCCAGCACCAAATGGGGACTAGCCGATGAGCAGTTCTTC. This chain connects TRBV2 to TRBJ2-5, with TRBD2 identical over 9 bases. The last part of the DNA fits TRBJ2-1 better; the J call may be wrong. The CDR3 length is 14 residues. Looked up from germline, CDR1 is SNHLY and CDR2 is FYNNEI.

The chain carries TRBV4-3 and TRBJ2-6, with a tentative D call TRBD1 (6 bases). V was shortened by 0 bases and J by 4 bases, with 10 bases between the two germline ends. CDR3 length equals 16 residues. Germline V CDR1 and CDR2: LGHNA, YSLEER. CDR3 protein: CASSQERGIGANVLTF. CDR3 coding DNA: TGCGCCAGCAGCCAAGAAAGGGGGATAGGGGCCAACGTCCTGACTTTC.

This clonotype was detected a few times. The CDR3 protein is CASSAGQGDYGYTF. DNA of the CDR3: TGTGCCAGCAGCGCCGGACAGGGCGACTATGGCTACACCTTC. The chain carries TRBV9 and TRBJ1-2; the match to TRBD1 covers 8 bases. Trimming at V came to 3 bases and at J to 3 bases, leaving 4 bases not matched to a gene. The CDR3 runs to 14 residues. Germline-derived CDR1 and CDR2 are SGDLS and YYNGEE.